Following are 20 T cell receptor beta chains from one sample sequenced in a study of pediatric ulcerative colitis. Repertoires were generated with immunoSEQ multiplex PCR, while TCRdb's copy carries only in-frame clones and drops some. Counted here are 54,000 or so clones, over 80% occurring once; the ten biggest clones make up about 1.5%. Sequencing used blood. Receptors originate from a boy under 18 who was a control in a study of pediatric ulcerative colitis.

The genes are TRBV6-1 and TRBJ1-6, with a tentative D call TRBD1 (5 bases). Germline V gives CDR1 MNHNS, CDR2 SASEGT. Trimming cost V 3 bases and J 10 bases, with 16 bases left between them. This CDR3 spans 15 amino acids. The CDR3 loop reads CASSDGGRGSSPLHF. The DNA for the CDR3 is TGTGCCAGCAGTGACGGGGGTAGAGGTTCGTCACCCCTCCACTTT.

This chain links TRBV21-1 with TRBJ1-2. TRBV21-1 is tagged as a pseudogene. CDR3 length: 14 residues. CDR3 sequence (DNA): TGTGCCAGCAGCAAAGAAAGCAGCCACTATGGCTACACCTTC. It specifies CASSKESSHYGYTF.

In this sample, this clone turned up once. The chain recombines TRBV11-2 with TRBJ1-2; perhaps TRBD1 as D (5 bases). The V end was cut by 5 bases, the J end by 5 bases, with 24 bases between. This CDR3 comprises 17 residues. Germline CDR1 and CDR2: SGHAT and FQNNGV. In nucleotides, the CDR3 is TGTGCCAGCAGCATTCCCGGGACGAACCTAAAAGGATATGGCTACACCTTC. It codes for CASSIPGTNLKGYGYTF. The variable domain in full, with the rest retrieved from reference TRBV11-2 and TRBJ1-2, is EAGVAQSPRYKIIEKRQSVAFWCNPISGHATLYWYQQILGQGPKLLIQFQNNGVVDDSQLPKDRFSAERLKGVDSTLKIQPAKLEDSAVYLCASSIPGTNLKGYGYTFGSGTRLTVV.

In its sample, this clone was seen once. V usage is TRBV4-3 and J usage is TRBJ1-2; 8 positions match TRBD1. In germline, CDR1 is LGHNA, CDR2 YSLEER. J lost 3 bases, V lost 3 bases, and 6 bases had no gene match. This CDR3 contains 15 residues. CDR3 coding DNA: TGCGCCAGCAGCCAGGACAGGGAGGGGGACTATGGCTACACCTTC. As protein: CASSQDREGDYGYTF.

The chain uses TRBV5-4 and TRBJ1-2, with 10 bases lining up with TRBD1. Germline values: CDR1 SGHNT, CDR2 YYREEE (reference sequence). V lost 3 bases to trimming and J lost 2 bases; unmatched junction nucleotides: 4. CDR3 length: 15 residues. The CDR3 protein is CASSSGQGMNYGYTF. The CDR3, as DNA: TGTGCCAGCAGCTCGGGACAGGGGATGAACTATGGCTACACCTTC.

This rearrangement joins TRBV5-1 to TRBJ1-1; TRBD1 is a possible D gene (5 bases). CDR3 size: 15 residues. Looked up from germline, CDR1 is SGHRS and CDR2 is YFSETQ. Trimming took 4 bases from V and 10 from J, leaving 23 bases between them. In DNA form, the CDR3 reads TGCGCCAGCAGCCGTCCCGGGACGGACTTAGAGGGAGCTTTCTTT. Translating it yields CASSRPGTDLEGAFF.

This sequence joins TRBV6-6 and TRBJ2-3; no firm D call. Deletions cut 4 bases from V and 5 bases from J, with 7 bases between. Per germline, CDR1 MNHNY and CDR2 SVGAGI (reference sequence). CDR3 length: 12 residues. The CDR3 loop reads CASSSDVDTQYF. The CDR3 nucleotides are TGTGCCAGCAGTTCGGATGTAGATACGCAGTATTTT.

Here the CDR3 DNA reads TGTGCCAGCAGCCAAGGGCCGGGACAGGGGGCAAACTCCTACGAGCAGTACTTC. It codes for CASSQGPGQGANSYEQYF. The rearrangement joins TRBV4-2 to TRBJ2-7; 12 bases map to TRBD1. Unmatched junction bases numbered 7, after V lost 1 base and J lost 0 bases. Germline-derived CDR1 and CDR2 are LGHNA and YNFKEQ. The CDR3 covers 18 residues.

This chain connects TRBV7-2 to TRBJ2-3; 7 bases line up with TRBD1. The CDR3 consists of 15 residues. Germline V gene data show CDR1 as SGHTA and CDR2 as FQGNSA. V gave up 3 bases and J gave up 5 bases; unmatched junction bases: 8. The CDR3 bases are TGTGCCAGCAGCTTCAACAGGGGCCGGGTAGATACGCAGTATTTT. Amino acid sequence: CASSFNRGRVDTQYF.

The rearrangement uses TRBV5-6 and TRBJ2-7; possibly TRBD1 or TRBD2 for D (5 bases each). The CDR3 loop spans 15 amino acids. V gave up 0 bases and J gave up 4 bases, with 14 bases separating them. Per the germline V gene, CDR1 is SGHDT and CDR2 is YYEEEE. CDR3 region: CASSLDGTGSYEQYF. In DNA form, the CDR3 reads TGTGCCAGCAGCTTGGACGGGACCGGGTCGTACGAGCAGTACTTC.

J is TRBJ1-1 and V is TRBV19; TRBD1 might be the D (5 bases). CDR1 and CDR2 from the germline V gene are LNHDA and SQIVND (reference sequence). The CDR3 spans 13 residues. Trimming shortened V by 5 bases and J by 0 bases, and 7 bases separated the two germline ends. Written as DNA, the CDR3 is TGTGCCAGTAGTTCGGGACTGAACACTGAAGCTTTCTTT. Its protein is CASSSGLNTEAFF.

The chain combines TRBV2 with TRBJ1-2, with 9 bases identical to TRBD1. Germline V gene sequence: CDR1 SNHLY, CDR2 FYNNEI. The CDR3 covers 14 residues. J gave up 3 bases and V 2 bases, and 1 base lay outside the gene matches. CDR3 sequence reads: CASSERTGDYGYTF. The CDR3 DNA reads TGTGCCAGCAGTGAAAGGACAGGGGACTATGGCTACACCTTC.

This chain connects TRBV5-1 to TRBJ2-5; perhaps TRBD1 as D (5 bases). Trimming took 5 bases from V and 0 from J, leaving 17 bases between them. This CDR3 region has 16 residues. The germline gives CDR1 SGHRS, CDR2 YFSETQ. CDR3 amino acids: CASRSVGRGYQETQYF. CDR3 DNA sequence: TGCGCCAGCAGATCGGTTGGTAGGGGCTACCAAGAGACCCAGTACTTC.

The V and J genes are TRBV5-6 and TRBJ1-3, with a tentative D call TRBD1 (6 bases). This CDR3 region has 16 residues. The V end lost 4 bases, the J end lost 4 bases, and 18 bases lay between the germline ends. Germline lookup yields CDR1 SGHDT and CDR2 YYEEEE. The CDR3 reads CASSPTRGAQGNTIYF. Here the CDR3 DNA reads TGTGCCAGCAGCCCGACGAGGGGGGCGCAAGGAAACACCATATATTTT.

This chain uses TRBV4-2 with TRBJ2-7, with TRBD1 matching over 10 bases. The CDR3 consists of 17 residues. Germline V gene data show CDR1 as LGHNA and CDR2 as YNFKEQ. J was trimmed by 2 bases and V by 4 bases; bases with no gene match: 11. CDR3 loop: CASSPQRGGQGAYEQYF. The CDR3 coding sequence is TGTGCCAGCAGCCCCCAGCGGGGCGGACAGGGGGCCTACGAGCAGTACTTC.

Note on this clone: The identical CDR3 is also encoded by other nucleotide sequences in the sample. The genes are TRBV18 and TRBJ2-7; possibly TRBD2 for D (6 bases). Germline CDR1 KGHSH, CDR2 LQKENI. This CDR3 is 13 amino acids long. V was trimmed by 3 bases and J by 3 bases, leaving 9 bases between them. CDR3 residues: CASSPSGGYEQYF. For the CDR3, the DNA is TGTGCCAGCTCACCTAGCGGAGGCTACGAGCAGTACTTC.

CDR3 sequence reads: CASSIAAASSYEQYF. In DNA, the CDR3 is TGTGCCAGTAGTATAGCCGCTGCGAGCTCCTACGAGCAGTACTTC. V is TRBV19 and J is TRBJ2-7, with D unresolved. Germline CDR1 LNHDA, CDR2 SQIVND (reference sequence). V lost 1 base and J lost 0, with 10 bases in between. The CDR3 spans 15 residues.

This chain joins TRBV6-5 and TRBJ1-5; D unclear. Trimming cost V 9 bases and J 0 bases, with 15 bases left between them. The CDR3 covers 15 residues. Germline V gene sequence: CDR1 MNHEY, CDR2 SVGAGI. The CDR3 reads CASRRFWNSNQPQHF. The DNA of the CDR3 is TGTGCCAGTAGGCGTTTCTGGAATAGCAATCAGCCCCAGCATTTT.

V gene TRBV5-1 combines with J gene TRBJ1-1; D perhaps matches TRBD1 (6 bases). V lost 0 bases and J 4 bases, leaving 13 bases between the germline ends. The CDR3 sequence is 15 residues long. Germline CDR1 SGHRS, CDR2 YFSETQ. CDR3 loop: CASSLGSQGVTEAFF. In DNA form, the CDR3 reads TGCGCCAGCAGCTTGGGATCACAGGGTGTCACTGAAGCTTTCTTT.

This clone was counted only a few times. The gene calls are TRBV2 and TRBJ1-6, with D perhaps matching TRBD1 (5 bases). The CDR3 extends over 13 amino acids. The V gene's germline CDR1 is SNHLY and CDR2 FYNNEI. Trimming took 4 bases from V and 12 from J, leaving 13 bases between them. CDR3 region: CASSAEGVQPLHF. In nucleotides, the CDR3 is TGTGCCAGCAGTGCGGAAGGGGTCCAACCCCTCCACTTT.